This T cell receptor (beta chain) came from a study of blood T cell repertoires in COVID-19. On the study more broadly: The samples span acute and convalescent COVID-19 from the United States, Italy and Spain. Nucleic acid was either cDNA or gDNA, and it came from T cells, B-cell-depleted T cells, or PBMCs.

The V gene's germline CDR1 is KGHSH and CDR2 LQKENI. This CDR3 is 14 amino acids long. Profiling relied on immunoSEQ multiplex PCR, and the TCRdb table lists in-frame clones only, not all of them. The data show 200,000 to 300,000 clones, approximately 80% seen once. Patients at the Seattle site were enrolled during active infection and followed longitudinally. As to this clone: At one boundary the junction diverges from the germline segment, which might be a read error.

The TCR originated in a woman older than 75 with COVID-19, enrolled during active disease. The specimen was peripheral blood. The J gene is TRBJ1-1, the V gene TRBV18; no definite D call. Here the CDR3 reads CASSPPTQNPEAFF. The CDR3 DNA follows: TGTGCCAGCTCACCCCCCACACAGAACCCTGAAGCTTTCTTT.